This TCR beta chain was retrieved from a study of cytomegalovirus exposure and HLA in healthy donors. As for the study in general: The 110 or so validation repertoires used a platform that matched the one used for the roughly 650 first-cohort repertoires, as a later analysis reported. Points from the study as a whole: The study flagged 150 to 200 TCR beta chains as cytomegalovirus-associated.

Germline values: CDR1 SGHRS, CDR2 YFSETQ. The CDR3 extends over 14 amino acids. V was trimmed by 0 bases and J by 3 bases, leaving 7 bases between them. To note about this clone: Its specificity is unknown.

The repertoire was sequenced with immunoSEQ multiplex PCR; TCRdb's copy has only in-frame clones and lacks some. The sample carries some 140,000 clones, approximately 90% recorded once. This clonotype was obtained from a woman in her twenties or thirties in good health and CMV-seropositive. The V and J genes are TRBV5-1 and TRBJ2-1, with D tentatively TRBD2 (5 bases). Sequencing was carried out using PBMCs. This CDR3 is CASSLVRGYNEQFF. The CDR3 region has the DNA TGCGCCAGCAGCTTGGTTCGGGGCTACAATGAGCAGTTCTTC.